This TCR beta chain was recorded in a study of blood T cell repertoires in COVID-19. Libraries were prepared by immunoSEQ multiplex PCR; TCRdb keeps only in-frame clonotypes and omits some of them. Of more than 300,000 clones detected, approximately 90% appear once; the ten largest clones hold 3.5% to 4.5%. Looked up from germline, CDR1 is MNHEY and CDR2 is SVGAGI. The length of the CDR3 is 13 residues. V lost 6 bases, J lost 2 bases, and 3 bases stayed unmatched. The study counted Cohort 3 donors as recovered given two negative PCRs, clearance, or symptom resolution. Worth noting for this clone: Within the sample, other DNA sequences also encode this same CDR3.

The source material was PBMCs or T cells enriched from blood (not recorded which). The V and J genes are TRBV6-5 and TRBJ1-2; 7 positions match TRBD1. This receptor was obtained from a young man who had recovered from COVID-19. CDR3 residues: CASSRDSNYGYTF. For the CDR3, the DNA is TGTGCCAGCAGCCGGGACAGCAACTATGGCTACACCTTC.